This TCR beta chain was found in a study of T cell repertoires and HLA-DP antigens (dated by TCRdb to 2016 to 2019). With regard to the full study: Using HeLa cells transduced to present allogeneic HLA-DP, the study set up an in vitro model of CD4+ T cell alloreactivity. Compared with self, one alloantigen differed at one amino acid in the peptide-binding groove and the other differed at fewer than 11, modelling structurally similar versus dissimilar alloantigens. The three donors were two male and one female, with ages ranging from the 18-to-29 to the 60-to-69 age band. An average DNA input of about 200 ng was used for sorted CD137+CD4+ samples, compared with roughly 1,200 ng for pre-culture CD4+ samples.

The immunoSEQ multiplex PCR, with forward primers for 54 TRBV segments and reverse primers for 13 TRBJ segments, was used to amplify TCRB CDR3 regions. Deep resolution, with a target of approximately 180,000 T cell genomes, was applied to the sequencing of pre-culture CD4+ samples. Sequencing of the amplicons on an Illumina HiSeq System generated 87 bp reads spanning the CDR3. Concerning the study's data processing: Reads were corrected for PCR and sequencing errors, and CDR3 regions were defined by alignment to IMGT reference sequences. Synthetic template pools were used to estimate counts of templates and unique rearrangements. Clonality was computed by subtracting Pielou's evenness from 1. The Daley-Smith estimator was used to estimate richness. Morisita's index was used to measure repertoire overlap. Clones present in cultured samples but not detected in the pre-culture repertoire of the same donor were defined as low-abundance clones. TCRdb limited this immuneACCESS table to in-frame rearrangements with V and J called. A share of clones is missing; checked studies link under half to unresolved V genes, and the rest is unexplained. V and J calls and clone size are copied from that table; D and trimming were computed from the DNA. This sample has some 110,000 clones in its table, and 80% to 95% of those were observed once. The top ten hold roughly 0.3% of the sample.

CDR1 SQVTM and CDR2 ANQGSEA are derived from the germline V gene. Taken from cysteine to phenylalanine, the CDR3 has 14 residues. The read is trimmed to its CDR3 DNA, 42 bases read in frame from base 1. Notes on this clone: Its antigen is still unknown. At one end the junction does not follow the germline gene, possibly because of a read error.

Magnetic bead negative selection was used to isolate untouched CD4+ T cells from Ficoll-separated PBMC, with purity averaging roughly 98%. Untouched CD4+ T cells were isolated with magnetic beads from Ficoll-separated PBMC, and a purity of about 98% was reached with negligible CD8+ contamination. Donors were three healthy blood donors whose buffy coats supplied peripheral blood mononuclear cells. All three donors were CMV seronegative. Genomic DNA was extracted with the DNeasy Blood & Tissue Kit. Genomic DNA from sorted CD137+CD4+ cells and from pre-culture CD4+ baseline samples of each subject was subjected to TCRB sequencing. What the research found in general, with its limitations: Similar clonality (about 0.39) was observed for sorted CD137+ cells against both alloantigens, and this clonality was much higher than that observed in pre-culture samples (approximately 0.041). The naive and memory CD4+ repertoires were not analysed as separate populations. The study was limited by having only three donors, by relying on a non-physiological HeLa antigen-presenting system, and by using total CD4+ responder cells. An average cumulative frequency of about 36% against one allele and approximately 48% against the other was found for clones undetected before culture.

This TCR derives from a woman aged 18-29 years in good health and CMV-seronegative. Source material: CD4+ T cells from PBMCs. Rearrangement joined TRBV29-1 to TRBJ2-3; a confident D gene designation cannot be given. Here the CDR3 is given as CSVKETASTDTQYF. The DNA reads as follows: TGCAGCGTTAAAGAGACGGCTAGCACAGATACGCAGTATTTT.